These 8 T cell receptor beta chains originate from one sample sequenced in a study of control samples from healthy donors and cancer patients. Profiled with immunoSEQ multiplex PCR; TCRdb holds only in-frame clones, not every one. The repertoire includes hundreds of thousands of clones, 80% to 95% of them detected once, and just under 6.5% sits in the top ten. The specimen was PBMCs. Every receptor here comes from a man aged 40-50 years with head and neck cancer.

The CDR3 DNA follows: TGTGCCAGTAGTACAGGGACAGGGGGGGTAGGTCGTGGCTACACCTTC. It codes for CASSTGTGGVGRGYTF. The gene calls are TRBV19 and TRBJ1-2; 11 positions agree with TRBD1. CDR3 length: 16 residues. Trimming took 4 bases from V and 7 from J; bases not matched to a gene: 11. CDR1 and CDR2 (germline): LNHDA, SQIVND (reference sequence).

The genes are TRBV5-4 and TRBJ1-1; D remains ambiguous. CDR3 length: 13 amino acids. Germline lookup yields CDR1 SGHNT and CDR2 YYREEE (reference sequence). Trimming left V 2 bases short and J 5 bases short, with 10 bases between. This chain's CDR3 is CASSFYKGTEAFF. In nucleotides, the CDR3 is TGTGCCAGCAGCTTCTATAAGGGTACTGAAGCTTTCTTT.

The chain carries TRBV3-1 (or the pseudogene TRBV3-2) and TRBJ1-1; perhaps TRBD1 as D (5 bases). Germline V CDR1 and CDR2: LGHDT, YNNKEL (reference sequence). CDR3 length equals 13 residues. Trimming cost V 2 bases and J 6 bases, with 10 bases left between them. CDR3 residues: CASSQPRGAEAFF. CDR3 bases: TGTGCCAGCAGCCAACCCCGGGGGGCTGAAGCTTTCTTT.

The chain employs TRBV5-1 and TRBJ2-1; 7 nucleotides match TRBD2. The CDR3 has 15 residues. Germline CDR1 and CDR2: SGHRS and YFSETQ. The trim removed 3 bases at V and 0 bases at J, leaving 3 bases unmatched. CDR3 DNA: TGCGCCAGCAGCTGGGGGGGTAGCTCCTACAATGAGCAGTTCTTC. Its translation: CASSWGGSSYNEQFF.

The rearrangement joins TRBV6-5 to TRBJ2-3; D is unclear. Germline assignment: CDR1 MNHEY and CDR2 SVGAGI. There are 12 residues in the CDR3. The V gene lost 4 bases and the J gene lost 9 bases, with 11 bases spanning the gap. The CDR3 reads CASSSHWATQYF. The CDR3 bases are TGTGCCAGCAGTTCCCATTGGGCAACGCAGTATTTT.

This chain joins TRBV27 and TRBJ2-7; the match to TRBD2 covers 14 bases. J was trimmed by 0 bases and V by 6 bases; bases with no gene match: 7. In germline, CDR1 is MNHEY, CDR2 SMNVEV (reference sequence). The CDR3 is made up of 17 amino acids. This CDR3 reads CASRPRLAGGNSYEQYF. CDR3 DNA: TGTGCCAGCAGGCCCCGACTAGCGGGAGGGAACTCCTACGAGCAGTACTTC.

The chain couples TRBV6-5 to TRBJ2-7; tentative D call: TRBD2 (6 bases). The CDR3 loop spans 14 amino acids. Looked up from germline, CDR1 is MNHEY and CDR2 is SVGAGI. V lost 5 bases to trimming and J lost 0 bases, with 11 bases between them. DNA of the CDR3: TGTGCCAGCAGTCTCAGGGACTTCTCCTACGAGCAGTACTTC. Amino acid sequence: CASSLRDFSYEQYF.

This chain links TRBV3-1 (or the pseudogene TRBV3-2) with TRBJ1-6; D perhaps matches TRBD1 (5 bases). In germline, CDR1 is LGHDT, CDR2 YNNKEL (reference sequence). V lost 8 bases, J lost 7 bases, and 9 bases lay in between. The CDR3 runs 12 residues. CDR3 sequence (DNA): TGTGCCAGCCCTAAGGGGAATTCACCCCTCCACTTT. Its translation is CASPKGNSPLHF.